The entry that follows covers one T cell receptor beta chain sequence. The record originates from a study of blood T cells in healthy people across ages. V lost 6 bases to trimming and J lost 1 base, with 12 bases between them. Germline V CDR1 and CDR2: SQVTM, ANQGSEA. This CDR3 is 13 amino acids long. Combining a sample-barcoded 5' primer with a J-beta primer mix, a second PCR ran for roughly 6 to 12 cycles. TCRdb recomputed calls from the 5' RACE reads with MiXCR, one row per CDR3 protein. The sample records some 1,000,000 distinct CDR3 sequences, almost 25% being singletons. The same sample was also used in a study of T cells of mothers and their children. This second study notes: In both related and unrelated pairs, TCR recombination output is shaped similarly by thymic selection.

This TCR came from a girl aged 2-10 years in good health. The sequenced material came from blood. This chain joins TRBV29-1 and TRBJ2-5, with D perhaps matching TRBD1 or TRBD2 (5 bases each). CDR3 region: CSVNRRSQETQYF. The CDR3 DNA is TGCAGCGTGAACAGGAGGTCCCAAGAGACCCAGTACTTC.